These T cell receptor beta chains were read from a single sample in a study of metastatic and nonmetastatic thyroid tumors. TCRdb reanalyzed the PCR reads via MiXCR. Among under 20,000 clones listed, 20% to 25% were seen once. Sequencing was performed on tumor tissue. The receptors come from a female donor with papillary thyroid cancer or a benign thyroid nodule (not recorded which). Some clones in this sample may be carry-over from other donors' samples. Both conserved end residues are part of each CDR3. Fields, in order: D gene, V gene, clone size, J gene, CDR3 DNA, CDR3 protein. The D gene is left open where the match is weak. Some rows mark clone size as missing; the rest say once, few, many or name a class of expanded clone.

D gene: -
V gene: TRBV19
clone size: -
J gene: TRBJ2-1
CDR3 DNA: TGTGCCAGTAGTACACTCGGGAAGGTTGATGAGCAGTTCTTC
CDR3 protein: CASSTLGKVDEQFF

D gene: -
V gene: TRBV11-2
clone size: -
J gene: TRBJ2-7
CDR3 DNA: TGTGCCAGCAGCCCCCCGGGATTTGGGTCCTACGAGCAGTATTTC
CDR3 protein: CASSPPGFGSYEQYF

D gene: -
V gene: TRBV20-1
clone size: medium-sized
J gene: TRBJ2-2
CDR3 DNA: TGCAGTGCTAGAGATGGGAGAGGCGGATTCATGGGGGAGCTGTTTTTT
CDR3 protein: CSARDGRGGFMGELFF

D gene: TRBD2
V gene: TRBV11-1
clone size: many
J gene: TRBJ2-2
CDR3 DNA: TGTGCCAGCAGCTTAGAGTCCACCGGGAGGCACACCGGGGAGCTGTTTTTT
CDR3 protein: CASSLESTGRHTGELFF

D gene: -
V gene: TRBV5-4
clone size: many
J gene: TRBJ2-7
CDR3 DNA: TGTGCCAGCAGCTTGGTGGGTAGCCACGAGCAGTACTTC
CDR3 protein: CASSLVGSHEQYF

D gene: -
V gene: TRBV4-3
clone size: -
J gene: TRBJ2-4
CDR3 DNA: TGCGCCAGCAGCCAAGCAGGCCTAGCCAAAAACATTCAGTACTTC
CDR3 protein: CASSQAGLAKNIQYF

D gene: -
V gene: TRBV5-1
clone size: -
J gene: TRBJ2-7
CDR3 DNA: TGCGCCAGCAGCTTGGAGGCCAGGGCCAACGAGCAGTACTTC
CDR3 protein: CASSLEARANEQYF

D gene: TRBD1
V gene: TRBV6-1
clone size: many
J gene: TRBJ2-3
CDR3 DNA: TGTGCCAGCAGTTCGGGACAGGGTGTTACAGATACGCAGTATTTT
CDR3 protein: CASSSGQGVTDTQYF

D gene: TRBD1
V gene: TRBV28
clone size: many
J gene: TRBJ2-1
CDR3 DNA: TGTGCCAGCAGTCCGACAGGGTCGAGACGCGGCAGCTCCTACAATGAGCAGTTCTTC
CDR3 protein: CASSPTGSRRGSSYNEQFF

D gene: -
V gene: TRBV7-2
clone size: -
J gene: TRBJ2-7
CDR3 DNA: TGTGCCAGCAGCCCGACAGCTCTACCCTACGAGCAGTACTTC
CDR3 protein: CASSPTALPYEQYF

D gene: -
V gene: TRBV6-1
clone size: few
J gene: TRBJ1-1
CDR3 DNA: TGTGCCAGCAGGTCGACATTGAACACTGAAGCTTTCTTT
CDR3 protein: CASRSTLNTEAFF

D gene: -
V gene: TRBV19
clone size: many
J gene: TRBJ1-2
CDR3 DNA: TGTGCCAGTAGTAACGGCGATCTTTCGTACTATGGCTACACCTTC
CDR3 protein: CASSNGDLSYYGYTF

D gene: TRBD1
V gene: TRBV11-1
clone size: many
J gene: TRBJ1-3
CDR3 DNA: TGTGCCAGCAGCTTAGCCCTGGGGACAGGGTCTTATGGAAACACCATATATTTT
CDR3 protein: CASSLALGTGSYGNTIYF

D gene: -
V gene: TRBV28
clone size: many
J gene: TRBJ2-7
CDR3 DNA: TGTGCCAGCAGTCCAGGGTTTAGGACCTACGAGCAGTACTTC
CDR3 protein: CASSPGFRTYEQYF